The clone carrying this T cell receptor beta chain was counted between two and nine times. Its antigen is unknown. This sample is part of a study of beta chain features in type 1 diabetes. Whole-study findings and limits: Type 1 diabetes patients had moderately but significantly shorter TCRB CDR3s in all four CD4+ subsets. Insertions were fewer and deletions more numerous at VDJ junctions in type 1 diabetes patients.

The sequenced template was cDNA made from the entire isolated RNA. Produced via immunoSEQ multiplex PCR; TCRdb's table is partial and in-frame only. The sample lists 300,000 to 350,000 clones; roughly 8.8% were seen once. The CDR3 totals 17 residues. Germline V CDR1 and CDR2: KGHSH, LQKENI. V was pared by 2 bases and J by 8 bases, with 21 bases between. This receptor was identified in a man aged 30 to 45 with type 1 diabetes. The sample was central memory CD4+ T cells from blood. The chain has TRBV18 and TRBJ1-4; tentatively, D is TRBD1 (6 bases). The CDR3 region is CASSPSLTGPEREKLFF. The CDR3 coding sequence is TGTGCCAGCTCACCATCTCTGACAGGCCCTGAACGGGAAAAACTGTTTTTT. The full variable domain, rest sourced from reference TRBV18 and TRBJ1-4, is NAGVMQNPRHLVRRRGQEARLRCSPMKGHSHVYWYRQLPEEGLKFMVYLQKENIIDESGMPKERFSAEFPKEGPSILRIQQVVRGDSAAYFCASSPSLTGPEREKLFFGSGTQLSVL.